This TCR beta chain emerged from a study of T-cell memory formation after mild COVID-19. Overall study context: The two donors had largely donor-specific TCR clusters.

In this sample, this clonotype turned up a few times. TCRdb reprocessed the 5' RACE reads with MiXCR, giving one entry per CDR3 protein. The sample lists 450,000 to 650,000 distinct CDR3 sequences; roughly 21% were seen once. Sequencing was done on a sample of PBMCs or a T cell subset sorted from them (not recorded which). The sequence was collected from an adult woman who had mild COVID-19 (a few samples of this study predate the infection). Cell type and time point are not known.

The CDR3 region has the DNA TGTGCCAGCAGCCCCCTAGCGGGACTAGGAAATGAGCAGTTCTTC. Residues: CASSPLAGLGNEQFF. The chain joins TRBV7-3 to TRBJ2-1, with 9 bases matching TRBD2. Germline V gives CDR1 SGHTA, CDR2 FQGTGA. This CDR3 has 15 amino acids. Germline trimming cut 5 bases from V and 7 bases from J; bases unmatched to any gene: 9.